Presented here are 21 T cell receptor beta chains from one specimen sequenced in a study of cytomegalovirus exposure and HLA in healthy donors. It was with 60 Vbeta and 13 Jbeta primers that the PCR ran. Libraries were prepared by immunoSEQ multiplex PCR; TCRdb keeps only in-frame clonotypes and omits some of them. Of 110,000 to 150,000 clones listed, approximately 63% are singletons. What was sequenced was PBMCs. The origin of the receptors is a woman aged 55-69 years in good health and CMV-seropositive.

This clone was picked up a small number of times. The chain links TRBV5-1 to TRBJ1-4; the D gene is possibly TRBD1 (5 bases). V was cut by 1 base and J by 14 bases, with 15 bases left in between. The CDR3 loop spans 13 amino acids. The V gene's germline CDR1 is SGHRS and CDR2 YFSETQ. The CDR3 DNA sequence: TGCGCCAGCAGCTTGTGGGGGGAACAGCAGCTGTTTTTT. Translated: CASSLWGEQQLFF.

This chain uses TRBV18 with TRBJ1-1, with D possibly being TRBD1 (6 bases). The CDR3 extends over 14 amino acids. Germline values: CDR1 KGHSH, CDR2 LQKENI. Trimming took off 2 bases at V and 1 base at J, with 8 bases between the two ends. The CDR3 loop reads CASSPKGENTEAFF. In DNA form, the CDR3 reads TGTGCCAGCTCACCAAAGGGGGAGAACACTGAAGCTTTCTTT.

In its sample, this clone was seen once. This rearrangement joins TRBV28 to TRBJ1-3, with TRBD1 matching 7 bases. CDR3 size: 17 residues. Trimming cost V 5 bases and J 1 base; bases outside gene matches: 11. Germline CDR1 MDHEN, CDR2 SYDVKM. DNA for the CDR3: TGTGCCAGCAGTCAAACCGGGACAGCTGTTTCTGGAAACACCATATATTTT. Its protein product is CASSQTGTAVSGNTIYF.

This clone has more than one count but fewer than ten. The gene calls are TRBV7-9 and TRBJ2-2, with 10 bases that match TRBD2. The germline CDR1 and CDR2 sequences are SEHNR and FQNEAQ (reference sequence). Trimming removed 5 bases from V and 5 bases from J; junction bases left unmatched: 11. The CDR3 contains 17 residues. The CDR3 reads CASSATLAGGVTGELFF. The CDR3 region has the DNA TGTGCCAGCAGCGCCACCTTAGCGGGAGGAGTGACCGGGGAGCTGTTTTTT.

The chain has TRBV7-9 and TRBJ2-1; 10 bases line up with TRBD1. Germline CDR1 SEHNR, CDR2 FQNEAQ (reference sequence). The V gene end was trimmed by 3 bases and the J gene end by 7 bases; junction bases not matched to a gene: 6. This CDR3 has 15 residues. In nucleotides, the CDR3 is TGTGCCAGCAGCTTTGGGACAGGGGTTCGGAATGAGCAGTTCTTC. Amino acid sequence: CASSFGTGVRNEQFF.

This chain joins TRBV11-3 and TRBJ2-7, with TRBD2 identical over 12 bases. This CDR3 is 15 amino acids long. Losses at the gene ends were 4 bases for V and 4 bases for J; bases not matched to a gene: 5. Germline V gene lookup returns CDR1 SGHNT and CDR2 YENEEA. The DNA for the CDR3 is TGTGCCAGCAGCTCGGGACTAGCGGGTTTTTACGAGCAGTACTTC. It translates to CASSSGLAGFYEQYF.

V and J are TRBV6-1 and TRBJ1-4; D is unresolved. The length of the CDR3 is 13 residues. The ends were cut back, 2 bases at V and 4 bases at J, with 5 bases in the middle. Germline CDR1 and CDR2: MNHNS and SASEGT. In DNA form, the CDR3 reads TGTGCCAGCAGTGAACAGTTTAATGAAAAACTGTTTTTT. The encoded protein is CASSEQFNEKLFF.

The rearrangement joins TRBV2 to TRBJ2-1; no definite D call. There are 14 residues in the CDR3. With 4 bases removed from V and 8 bases from J, the gap between germline ends came to 15 bases. In germline, CDR1 is SNHLY, CDR2 FYNNEI. In DNA, the CDR3 is TGTGCCAGCAGTGTCGTTGGTCGGAGCGATGAGCAGTTCTTC. Protein: CASSVVGRSDEQFF.

The V and J genes are TRBV5-6 and TRBJ1-1, with D possibly TRBD1 on 5 matching bases. This CDR3 is built from 13 residues. Germline V gene data show CDR1 as SGHDT and CDR2 as YYEEEE. Trimming cost V 6 bases and J 4 bases, with 13 bases left between them. CDR3 in amino acids: CASNFDSSTEAFF. CDR3 nucleotides: TGTGCCAGCAACTTTGACAGCAGCACTGAAGCTTTCTTT.

The chain has TRBV9 and TRBJ1-1; 10 nucleotides align to TRBD1. J was trimmed by 4 bases and V by 4 bases; bases with no gene match: 7. This CDR3 region has 15 residues. The V gene's germline CDR1 is SGDLS and CDR2 YYNGEE. CDR3 sequence reads: CASSKEGQGFTEAFF. In DNA form, the CDR3 reads TGTGCCAGCAGCAAAGAGGGACAGGGGTTCACTGAAGCTTTCTTT.

The chain combines TRBV12-2 with TRBJ2-7; the DNA was not compared with TRBD2, the D call given in the table. TRBV12-2 is flagged as a pseudogene. The CDR3 extends over 16 amino acids. The CDR3 DNA reads TGTGCAAGTCGCTTAATACTGGCTAGCGGAACCTACGAGCAGTACTTC. Translating gives CASRLILASGTYEQYF.

The rearrangement joins TRBV29-1 to TRBJ2-7, with D perhaps TRBD2 (5 bases). The CDR3 extends over 11 amino acids. Trimming took off 7 bases at V and 3 bases at J, with 10 bases between the two ends. Germline-derived CDR1 and CDR2 are SQVTM and ANQGSEA. CDR3 region: CSARTGYEQYF. The DNA for the CDR3 is TGCAGCGCTCGGACTGGCTACGAGCAGTACTTC.

The gene calls are TRBV5-1 and TRBJ2-5; D is undetermined. The CDR3 has 13 residues. CDR1 SGHRS and CDR2 YFSETQ come from the germline V gene. V lost 4 bases and J lost 4, with 11 bases in between. The DNA of the CDR3 is TGCGCCAGCAGCCGGGTCTACGGAGAGACCCAGTACTTC. Translating gives CASSRVYGETQYF.

A single count supports this clone. The V call is TRBV28, the J call TRBJ2-7, with TRBD1 identical over 8 bases. In germline, CDR1 is MDHEN, CDR2 SYDVKM. The CDR3 spans 15 residues. J was trimmed by 5 bases and V by 5 bases; bases with no gene match: 11. CDR3: CASSPTPGGRDEQYF. As DNA, the CDR3 is TGTGCCAGCAGTCCAACCCCAGGGGGCCGGGACGAGCAGTACTTC.

The J gene is TRBJ1-1, the V gene TRBV5-1; no clear D. This CDR3 has 16 residues. Trimming shortened V by 0 bases and J by 0 bases, and 12 bases separated the two germline ends. Per the germline V gene, CDR1 is SGHRS and CDR2 is YFSETQ. The CDR3 DNA follows: TGCGCCAGCAGCTTGGACGGTCGAATTATGAACACTGAAGCTTTCTTT. Protein sequence: CASSLDGRIMNTEAFF.

This clone was found once. This rearrangement joins TRBV7-9 to TRBJ2-1; no firm D call. The ends were cut back, 1 base at V and 5 bases at J, with 12 bases in the middle. Germline CDR1 reads SEHNR; CDR2 reads FQNEAQ (reference sequence). The CDR3 covers 15 residues. CDR3 bases: TGTGCCAGCAGCTTAGATAGTCTACGCCACAATGAGCAGTTCTTC. It encodes CASSLDSLRHNEQFF. Drawing the rest from reference TRBV7-9 and TRBJ2-1, the complete variable domain is DTGVSQNPRHKITKRGQNVTFRCDPISEHNRLYWYRQTLGQGPEFLTYFQNEAQLEKSRLLSDRFSAERPKGSFSTLEIQRTEQGDSAMYLCASSLDSLRHNEQFFGPGTRLTVL.

V is TRBV5-6 and J is TRBJ2-7; possibly TRBD1 for D (6 bases). Germline-derived CDR1 and CDR2 are SGHDT and YYEEEE. CDR3 length: 13 residues. V dropped 3 bases and J dropped 5 bases, with 12 bases sitting between them. CDR3 DNA: TGTGCCAGCAGCTCGGGCAGGGGCGACGAGCAGTACTTC. Residues: CASSSGRGDEQYF.

The V gene is TRBV6-5, the J gene TRBJ1-2, with D maybe TRBD1 (5 bases). V was cut by 6 bases and J by 4 bases, with 9 bases left in between. From germline, CDR1 is MNHEY and CDR2 SVGAGI. The CDR3 sequence is 12 residues long. The CDR3 DNA reads as TGTGCCAGCAGGACAGACACCTATGGCTACACCTTC. It is translated as CASRTDTYGYTF.

This sequence joins TRBV7-9 and TRBJ2-5; D possibly corresponds to TRBD1 (6 bases). Germline values: CDR1 SEHNR, CDR2 FQNEAQ (reference sequence). The CDR3 is 15 amino acids. The V end lost 2 bases, the J end lost 2 bases, and 12 bases lay between the germline ends. The CDR3 DNA is TGTGCCAGCAGCTTATCCCGACAGGTTCAAGAGACCCAGTACTTC. Residues: CASSLSRQVQETQYF.

The CDR3 protein is CASSFGTGMNTEAFF. Written as DNA, the CDR3 is TGCGCCAGCAGCTTTGGGACAGGGATGAACACTGAAGCTTTCTTT. V gene TRBV5-1 combines with J gene TRBJ1-1, with TRBD1 matching over 9 bases. Looked up from germline, CDR1 is SGHRS and CDR2 is YFSETQ. The CDR3 extends over 15 amino acids. V was clipped by 2 bases and J by 0 bases; unmatched bases: 2. Full variable domain (missing parts from reference TRBV5-1 and TRBJ1-1): KAGVTQTPRYLIKTRGQQVTLSCSPISGHRSVSWYQQTPGQGLQFLFEYFSETQRNKGNFPGRFSGRQFSNSRSEMNVSTLELGDSALYLCASSFGTGMNTEAFFGQGTRLTVV.

The J gene is TRBJ2-7, the V gene TRBV5-1, with 7 bases that match TRBD1. In germline, CDR1 is SGHRS, CDR2 YFSETQ. Trimming at V came to 3 bases and at J to 5 bases, leaving 11 bases not matched to a gene. This CDR3 region has 15 residues. Here the CDR3 DNA reads TGCGCCAGCAGCTGGGAGAAACAGGGGAAGGACGAGCAGTACTTC. This sequence encodes CASSWEKQGKDEQYF.